The present TCR beta chain was sequenced within a study of OX40 agonist ivuxolimab in advanced cancers. Study as a whole: Prior anti-PD-1, anti-PD-L1 or anti-CTLA-4 therapy was allowed; over 30% had some.

V was cut by 6 bases and J by 4 bases, with 17 bases left in between. Germline loops: CDR1 SGDLS, CDR2 YYNGEE. This CDR3 spans 15 amino acids. The method was immunoSEQ multiplex PCR; TCRdb's version includes in-frame clones alone and lacks a portion of them. In the table there are 65,000 to 75,000 clones, roughly 85% of which are singletons. The sample was CD4+ or CD8+ T cells sorted from blood, taken in a trial of the OX40 agonist ivuxolimab. The clonotype comes from an adult with an advanced solid tumor such as melanoma, head and neck, liver or kidney cancer. The chain is built from TRBV9 and TRBJ1-3, with D hard to call. The CDR3 reads CASTKALGKGNTIYF. The CDR3 coding sequence is TGTGCCAGCACCAAAGCGCTAGGGAAAGGAAACACCATATATTTT. The whole variable domain, remainder taken from reference TRBV9 and TRBJ1-3, is DSGVTQTPKHLITATGQRVTLRCSPRSGDLSVYWYQQSLDQGLQFLIQYYNGEERAKGNILERFSAQQFPDLHSELNLSSLELGDSALYFCASTKALGKGNTIYFGEGSWLTVV.